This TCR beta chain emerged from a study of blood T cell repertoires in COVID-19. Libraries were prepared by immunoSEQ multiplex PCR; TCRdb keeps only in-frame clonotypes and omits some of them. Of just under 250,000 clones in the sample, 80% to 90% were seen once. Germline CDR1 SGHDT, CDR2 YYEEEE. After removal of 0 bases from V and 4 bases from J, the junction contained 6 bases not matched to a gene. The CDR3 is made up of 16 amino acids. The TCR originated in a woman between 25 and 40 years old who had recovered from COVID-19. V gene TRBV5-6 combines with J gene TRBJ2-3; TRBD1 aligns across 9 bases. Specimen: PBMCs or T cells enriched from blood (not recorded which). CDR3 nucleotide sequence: TGTGCCAGCAGCTTGGGGGTGGGACAGGGATCAGATACGCAGTATTTT. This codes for CASSLGVGQGSDTQYF.